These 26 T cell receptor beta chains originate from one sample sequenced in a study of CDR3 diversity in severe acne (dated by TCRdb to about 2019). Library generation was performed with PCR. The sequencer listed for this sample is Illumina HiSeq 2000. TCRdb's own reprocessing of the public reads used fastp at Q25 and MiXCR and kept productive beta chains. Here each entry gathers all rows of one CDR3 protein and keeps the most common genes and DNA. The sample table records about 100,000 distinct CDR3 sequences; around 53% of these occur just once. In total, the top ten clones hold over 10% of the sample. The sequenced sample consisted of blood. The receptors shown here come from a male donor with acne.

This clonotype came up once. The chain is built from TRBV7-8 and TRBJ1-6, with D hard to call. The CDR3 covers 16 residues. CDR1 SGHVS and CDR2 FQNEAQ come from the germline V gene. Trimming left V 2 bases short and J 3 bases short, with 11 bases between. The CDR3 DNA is TGTGCCAGCAGCTTATCTATAAGAGGCTATAATTCACCCCTCCACTTT. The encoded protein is CASSLSIRGYNSPLHF.

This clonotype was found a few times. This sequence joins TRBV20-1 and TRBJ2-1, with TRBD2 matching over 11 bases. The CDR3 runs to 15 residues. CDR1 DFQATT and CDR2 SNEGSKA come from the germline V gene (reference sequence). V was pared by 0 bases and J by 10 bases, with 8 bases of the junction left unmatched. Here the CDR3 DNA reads TGCAGTGCTAGAGACGGGACTAGCGGAACCTACGAGCAGTTCTTC. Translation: CSARDGTSGTYEQFF.

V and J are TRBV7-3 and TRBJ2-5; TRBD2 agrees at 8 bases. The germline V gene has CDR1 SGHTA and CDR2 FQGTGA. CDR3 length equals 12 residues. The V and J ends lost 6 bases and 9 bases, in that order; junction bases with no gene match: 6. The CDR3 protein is CASSIPGGPQYF. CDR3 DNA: TGTGCCAGCAGTATTCCGGGGGGGCCCCAGTACTTC. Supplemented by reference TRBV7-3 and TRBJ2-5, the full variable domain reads GAGVSQTPSNKVTEKGKYVELRCDPISGHTALYWYRQSLGQGPEFLIYFQGTGAADDSGLPNDRFFAVRPEGSVSTLKIQRTERGDSAVYLCASSIPGGPQYFGPGTRLLVL.

This CDR3 is CASSSRGVAGEGDTQYF. CDR3 bases: TGCGCCAGCAGCTCAAGGGGGGTAGCGGGAGAGGGAGATACGCAGTATTTT. This chain connects TRBV4-1 to TRBJ2-3; 9 positions agree with TRBD2. The CDR3 is made up of 17 amino acids. Germline assignment: CDR1 MGHRA and CDR2 YSYEKL. With 5 bases clipped from V and 5 bases from J, the junction kept 14 bases outside the gene matches.

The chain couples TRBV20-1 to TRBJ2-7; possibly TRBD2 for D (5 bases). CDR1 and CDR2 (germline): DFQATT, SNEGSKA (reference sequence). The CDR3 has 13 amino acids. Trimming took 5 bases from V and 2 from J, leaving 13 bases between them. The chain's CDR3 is CSAPPPGTYEQYF. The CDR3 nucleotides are TGCAGTGCTCCCCCCCCCGGGACCTACGAGCAGTACTTC.

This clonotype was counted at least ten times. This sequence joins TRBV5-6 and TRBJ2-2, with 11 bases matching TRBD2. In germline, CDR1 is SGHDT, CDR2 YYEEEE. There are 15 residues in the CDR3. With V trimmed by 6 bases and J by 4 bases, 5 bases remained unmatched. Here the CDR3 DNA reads TGTGCCAGCATAGCGGGAGGGCCGAGCACCGGGGAGCTGTTTTTT. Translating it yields CASIAGGPSTGELFF.

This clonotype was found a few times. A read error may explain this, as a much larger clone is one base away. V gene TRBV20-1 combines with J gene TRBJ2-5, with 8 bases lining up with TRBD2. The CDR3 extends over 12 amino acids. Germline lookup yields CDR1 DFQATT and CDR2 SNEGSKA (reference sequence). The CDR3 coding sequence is TGCAGTGCTAGCGGGAGGGAAGAGTCCCAGTACTTC. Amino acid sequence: CSASGREESQYF.

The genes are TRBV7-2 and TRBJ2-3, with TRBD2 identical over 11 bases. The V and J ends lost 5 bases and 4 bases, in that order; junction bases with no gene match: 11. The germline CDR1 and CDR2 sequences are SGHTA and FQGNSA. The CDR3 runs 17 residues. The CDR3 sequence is CASSRITSGSLSDTQYF. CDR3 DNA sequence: TGTGCCAGCAGCCGTATCACTAGCGGGAGTCTCTCAGATACGCAGTATTTT.

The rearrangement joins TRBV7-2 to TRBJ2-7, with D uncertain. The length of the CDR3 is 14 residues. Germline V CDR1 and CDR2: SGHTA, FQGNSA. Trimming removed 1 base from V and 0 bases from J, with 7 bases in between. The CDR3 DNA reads TGTGCCAGCAGCTTAGGCTTGAGCTCCTACGAGCAGTACTTC. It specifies CASSLGLSSYEQYF.

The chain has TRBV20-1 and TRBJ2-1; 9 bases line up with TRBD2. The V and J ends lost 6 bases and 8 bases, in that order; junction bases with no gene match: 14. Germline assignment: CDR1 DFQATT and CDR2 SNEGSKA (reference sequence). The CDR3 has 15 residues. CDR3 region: CSALPASGTRDEQFF. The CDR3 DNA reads TGCAGTGCCCTACCGGCTAGCGGGACAAGGGATGAGCAGTTCTTC.

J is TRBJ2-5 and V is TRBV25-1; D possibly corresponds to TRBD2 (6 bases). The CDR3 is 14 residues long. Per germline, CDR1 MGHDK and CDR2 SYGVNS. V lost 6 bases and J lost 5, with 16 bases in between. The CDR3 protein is CASSLSGDEETQYF. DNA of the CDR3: TGTGCCAGCAGCTTATCGGGGGATGAGGAGACCCAGTACTTC. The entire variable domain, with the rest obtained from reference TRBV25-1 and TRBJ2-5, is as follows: EADIYQTPRYLVIGTGKKITLECSQTMGHDKMYWYQQDPGMELHLIHYSYGVNSTEKGDLSSESTVSRIRTEHFPLTLESARPSHTSQYLCASSLSGDEETQYFGPGTRLLVL.

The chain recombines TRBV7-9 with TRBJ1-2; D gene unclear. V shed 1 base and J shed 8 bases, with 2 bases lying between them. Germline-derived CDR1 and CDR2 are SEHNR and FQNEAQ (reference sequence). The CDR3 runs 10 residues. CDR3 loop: CASSLEGYTF. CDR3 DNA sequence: TGTGCCAGCAGCTTAGAAGGCTACACCTTC.

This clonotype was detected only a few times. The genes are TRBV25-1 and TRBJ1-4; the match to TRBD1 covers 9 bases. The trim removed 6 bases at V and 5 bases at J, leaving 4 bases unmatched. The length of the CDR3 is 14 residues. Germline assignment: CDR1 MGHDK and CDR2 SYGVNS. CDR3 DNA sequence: TGTGCCAGCAGGTGGACAGGGGCGAATGAAAAACTGTTTTTT. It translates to CASRWTGANEKLFF.

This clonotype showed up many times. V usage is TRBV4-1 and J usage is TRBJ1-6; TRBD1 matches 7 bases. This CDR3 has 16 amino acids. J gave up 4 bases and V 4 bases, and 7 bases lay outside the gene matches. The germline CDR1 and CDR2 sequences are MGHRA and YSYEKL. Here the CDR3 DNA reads TGCGCCAGCAGCCCGGGGGACAGAGATTATAATTCACCCCTCCACTTT. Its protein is CASSPGDRDYNSPLHF.

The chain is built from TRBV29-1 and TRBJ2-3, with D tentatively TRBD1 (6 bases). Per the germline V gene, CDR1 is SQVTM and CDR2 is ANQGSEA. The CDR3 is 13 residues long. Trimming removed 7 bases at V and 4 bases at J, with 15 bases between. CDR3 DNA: TGCAGCGGGGACAAGGTTGGCCCAGATACGCAGTATTTT. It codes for CSGDKVGPDTQYF.

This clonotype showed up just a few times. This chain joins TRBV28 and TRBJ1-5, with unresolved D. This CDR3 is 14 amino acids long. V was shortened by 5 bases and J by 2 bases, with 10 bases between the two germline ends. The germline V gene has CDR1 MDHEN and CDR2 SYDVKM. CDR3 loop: CASSPSLGNQPQHF. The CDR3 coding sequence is TGTGCCAGCAGTCCCTCATTAGGCAATCAGCCCCAGCATTTT.

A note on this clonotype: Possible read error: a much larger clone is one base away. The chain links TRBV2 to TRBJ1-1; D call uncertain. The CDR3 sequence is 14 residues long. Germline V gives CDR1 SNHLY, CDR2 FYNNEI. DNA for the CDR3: TGTGTCAGCAGTGAACCGGAATCAAATATTGAAGCTTTCTTT. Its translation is CVSSEPESNIEAFF.

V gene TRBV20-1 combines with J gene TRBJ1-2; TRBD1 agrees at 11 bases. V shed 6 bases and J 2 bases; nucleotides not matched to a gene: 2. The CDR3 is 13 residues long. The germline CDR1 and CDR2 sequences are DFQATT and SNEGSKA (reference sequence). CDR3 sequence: CSAGTGGNYGYTF. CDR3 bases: TGCAGTGCAGGGACAGGGGGAAACTATGGCTACACCTTC.

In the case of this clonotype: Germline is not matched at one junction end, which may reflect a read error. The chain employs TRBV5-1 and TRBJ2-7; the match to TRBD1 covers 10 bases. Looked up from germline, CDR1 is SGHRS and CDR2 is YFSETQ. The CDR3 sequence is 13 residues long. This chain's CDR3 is CTSSLDRGNEQYF. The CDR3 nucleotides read TGCACCAGCAGCTTGGACAGGGGGAACGAGCAGTACTTC.

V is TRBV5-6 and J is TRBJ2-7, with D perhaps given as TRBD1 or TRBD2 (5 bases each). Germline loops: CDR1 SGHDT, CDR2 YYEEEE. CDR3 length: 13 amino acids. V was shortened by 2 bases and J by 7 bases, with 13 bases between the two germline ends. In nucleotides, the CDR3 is TGTGCCAGCAGCTTACAAGTGTGGGGGGAGCAGTACTTC. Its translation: CASSLQVWGEQYF. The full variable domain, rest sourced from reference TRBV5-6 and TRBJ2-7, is DAGVTQSPTHLIKTRGQQVTLRCSPKSGHDTVSWYQQALGQGPQFIFQYYEEEERQRGNFPDRFSGHQFPNYSSELNVNALLLGDSALYLCASSLQVWGEQYFGPGTRLTVT.

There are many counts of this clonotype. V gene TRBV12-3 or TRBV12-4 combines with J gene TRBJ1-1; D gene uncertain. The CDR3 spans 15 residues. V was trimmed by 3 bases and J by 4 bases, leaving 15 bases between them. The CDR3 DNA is TGTGCCAGCAGTTTGTCCACATTCTATGGCACTGAAGCTTTCTTT. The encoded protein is CASSLSTFYGTEAFF.

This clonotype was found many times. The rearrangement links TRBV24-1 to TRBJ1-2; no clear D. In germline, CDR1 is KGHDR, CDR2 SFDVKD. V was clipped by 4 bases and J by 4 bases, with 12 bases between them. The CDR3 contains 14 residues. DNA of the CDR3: TGTGCCACCAGTGAGGCCATACCACCCTATGGCTACACCTTC. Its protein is CATSEAIPPYGYTF.

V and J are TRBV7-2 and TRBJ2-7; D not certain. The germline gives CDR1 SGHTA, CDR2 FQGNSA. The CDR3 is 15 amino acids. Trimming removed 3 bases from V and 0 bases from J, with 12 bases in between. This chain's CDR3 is CASSLCTEGSYEQYF. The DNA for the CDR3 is TGTGCCAGCAGCTTGTGTACAGAAGGCTCCTACGAGCAGTACTTC. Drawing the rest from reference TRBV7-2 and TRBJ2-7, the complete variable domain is GAGVSQSPSNKVTEKGKDVELRCDPISGHTALYWYRQSLGQGLEFLIYFQGNSAPDKSGLPSDRFSAERTGGSVSTLTIQRTQQEDSAVYLCASSLCTEGSYEQYFGPGTRLTVT.

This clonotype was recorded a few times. The CDR3 DNA is TGCAGTGCTAGATTACCCGGGACAGGGGGCTTATACGAGCAGTACTTC. Amino acids: CSARLPGTGGLYEQYF. The chain uses TRBV20-1 and TRBJ2-7; 12 bases fit TRBD1. The CDR3 covers 16 residues. Germline V gene lookup returns CDR1 DFQATT and CDR2 SNEGSKA (reference sequence). Germline trimming cut 2 bases from V and 4 bases from J; bases unmatched to any gene: 9.

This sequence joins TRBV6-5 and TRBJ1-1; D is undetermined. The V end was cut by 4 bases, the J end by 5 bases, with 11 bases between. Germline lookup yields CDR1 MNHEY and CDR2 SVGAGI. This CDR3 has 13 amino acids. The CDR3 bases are TGTGCCAGCAGTTTCGGAGGTGTGACTGAAGCTTTCTTT. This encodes CASSFGGVTEAFF.

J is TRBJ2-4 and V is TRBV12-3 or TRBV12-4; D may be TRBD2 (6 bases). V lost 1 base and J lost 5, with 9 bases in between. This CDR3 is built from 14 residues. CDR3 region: CASSLEDYQNIQYF. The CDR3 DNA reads TGTGCCAGCAGTTTAGAGGACTACCAAAACATTCAGTACTTC.